The T cell receptor beta chain described here comes from a study of vaccination and CD4 T cells after COVID-19. Whole-study findings and limits: Median about 86% of reactive clones detected in convalescent patients emerged only post-vaccination.

On this clonotype: Its antigen remains unidentified.

Unmatched junction bases numbered 3, after V lost 0 bases and J lost 6 bases. CDR3 length: 15 amino acids. Germline V CDR1 and CDR2: GTSNPN, SVGIG (reference sequence). The Oncomine TCR Beta short-read assay was applied to DNA of cultured CD4+ T cells. TCRdb reprocessed the PCR reads with MiXCR, giving one entry per CDR3 protein. This repertoire shows about 20,000 distinct CDR3 sequences, about a third found once; its top ten account for less than 3%. Time point given: late sampling 161 to 241 days after vaccination in three convalescent patients. Treatment given: roughly 10-day PBMC culture with coronavirus spike peptide pools or control peptides (ViraFEST assay).

The chain links TRBV30 to TRBJ2-1; the match to TRBD2 covers 12 bases. This clonotype was obtained from a human donor who had recovered from COVID-19. Specimen: CD4+ T cells from blood, cultured in vitro, collected about 7 months after SARS-CoV-2 vaccination. The CDR3 DNA sequence: TGTGCCTGGAGTGTCGGACTAGCGGGAAGCAATGAGCAGTTCTTC. Translated, it gives CAWSVGLAGSNEQFF. The variable domain in full, completed from reference TRBV30 and TRBJ2-1, reads SQTIHQWPATLVQPVGSPLSLECTVEGTSNPNLYWYRQAAGRGLQLLFYSVGIGQISSEVPQNLSASRPQDRQFILSSKKLLLSDSGFYLCAWSVGLAGSNEQFFGPGTRLTVL.